Listed below are T cell receptor beta chains from one sample, sequenced in a study of blood T cell repertoires in COVID-19. Sequenced by immunoSEQ multiplex PCR; TCRdb stores in-frame clones only, minus some. The repertoire holds about 400,000 clones, with around 92% as singletons. The sequenced material came from PBMCs or T cells enriched from blood (not recorded which). These receptors were collected from a young woman who had recovered from COVID-19. Both conserved end residues are part of each CDR3. The D gene is left open where the match is weak. Clone size appears in some rows only: once, few, many, or a class for an expanded clone.

TRBV27	TRBD1	TRBJ1-1	NA	TGTGCCAGCAGTTTTCTCACAGGGGGTCCGCACACTGAAGCTTTCTTT	CASSFLTGGPHTEAFF
TRBV7-2	NA	TRBJ1-3	NA	TGTGCCAGCAGCTTCCCCAAGAGCTCTGGAAACACCATATATTTT	CASSFPKSSGNTIYF
TRBV10-3	TRBD2	TRBJ2-1	NA	TGTGCCATCAGTGAAAGCGGGAGCTCCTACAATGAGCAGTTCTTC	CAISESGSSYNEQFF
TRBV15	NA	TRBJ1-6	NA	TGTGCCACCAGCTTTTACAGGACCCTTAATTCACCCCTCCACTTT	CATSFYRTLNSPLHF
TRBV7-6	TRBD1	TRBJ1-1	NA	TGTGCCAGCAGCCCCCGGGACAGGTGGGTCCCTGAAGCTTTCTTT	CASSPRDRWVPEAFF
TRBV7-2	TRBD2	TRBJ2-3	NA	TGTGCCAGCAGCTTAGCAGCTAGCGGGGGCCCCAACACAGATACGCAGTATTTT	CASSLAASGGPNTDTQYF
TRBV5-1	TRBD2	TRBJ2-5	NA	TGCGCCAGCAGCTTGGCGGGGGGACAAGAGACCCAGTACTTC	CASSLAGGQETQYF
TRBV18	NA	TRBJ1-2	many	TGTGCCAGCTCACCTAGCGGAGGGGCCCGAGTGGGCTATGGCTACACCTTC	CASSPSGGARVGYGYTF
TRBV18	NA	TRBJ2-7	NA	TGTGCCAGCTCACCACCAGGGGTCTCCTACGAGCAGTACTTC	CASSPPGVSYEQYF
TRBV18	TRBD2	TRBJ2-1	NA	TGTGCCAGCTCACTGGTCCAGCGGGACCAGCAGTTCTTC	CASSLVQRDQQFF
TRBV24-1	TRBD2	TRBJ2-1	NA	TGTGCCACCAGTGACGGACTAGCCGAGTACAATGAGCAGTTCTTC	CATSDGLAEYNEQFF
TRBV7-6	TRBD2	TRBJ2-3	NA	TGTGCCAGCAGCCGGAAGGGCCCCAGCGGGGCCAACACAGATACGCAGTATTTT	CASSRKGPSGANTDTQYF
TRBV11-1	TRBD2	TRBJ2-7	NA	TGTGCCAGCAGCTTAAGGCCTCTAGCGGGAGGGCACGAGCAGTACTTC	CASSLRPLAGGHEQYF
TRBV4-3	NA	TRBJ1-5	NA	TGCGCCAGCAGCCAAGTTAGGGCAGGGAGGTGGCCCCAGCATTTT	CASSQVRAGRWPQHF
TRBV9	NA	TRBJ1-5	few	TGTGCCAGCAGCGAAAGCCCGGACAGATATCAGCCCCAGCATTTT	CASSESPDRYQPQHF
TRBV19	NA	TRBJ1-5	NA	TGTGCCAGTAGTCCCGCGAGCAATCAGCCCCAGCATTTT	CASSPASNQPQHF
TRBV2	TRBD1	TRBJ1-6	NA	TGTGCCAGCAGTAGGGGGCAGGATTCACCCCTCCACTTT	CASSRGQDSPLHF
TRBV9	TRBD1	TRBJ1-3	few	TGTGCCAGCAGCGTAGACCTCTTATCTGGACAGGGGTCGGCTGGAAACACCATATATTTT	CASSVDLLSGQGSAGNTIYF
TRBV15	TRBD2	TRBJ2-1	NA	TGTGCCACCAGCAGAGATGTAGGCCGGACTAGCGGGAAGAATGAGCAGTTCTTC	CATSRDVGRTSGKNEQFF
TRBV7-2	NA	TRBJ1-4	once	TGTGCCAGCAGAGTTACAGGGAAGGGCGAAAAACTGTTTTTT	CASRVTGKGEKLFF
TRBV11-2	NA	TRBJ2-6	NA	TGTGCCAGCAGCCCCAGCAGGGCTGGGGCCAACGTCCTGACTTTC	CASSPSRAGANVLTF
TRBV5-4	NA	TRBJ2-7	NA	TGTGCCAGCAGCTTGGTTCTTAGCGAATCCTACGAGCAGTACTTC	CASSLVLSESYEQYF
TRBV15	NA	TRBJ1-5	NA	TGTGCCACCAGCAGAGAAAGGGCAGGGCTAGGGCCCCAGCATTTT	CATSRERAGLGPQHF
TRBV12-3/TRBV12-4	TRBD1	TRBJ1-4	NA	TGTGCCAGCAGTTTCGGGGACAGGTTTTTGCTGTTTTTT	CASSFGDRFLLFF
TRBV10-3	NA	TRBJ1-2	NA	TGTGCCATCAGGGGAGAACAGGGACCCTATGGCTACACCTTC	CAIRGEQGPYGYTF
TRBV5-6	NA	TRBJ1-5	NA	TGTGCCAGCAGCTTGGTGACAGTACCCAATCAGCCCCAGCATTTT	CASSLVTVPNQPQHF
TRBV7-9	NA	TRBJ1-1	NA	TGTGCCAGCAGCTCTACAGTTAACCCTGAAGCTTTCTTT	CASSSTVNPEAFF
TRBV11-2	NA	TRBJ1-3	NA	TGTGCCAGCAGCTTAGTGGTGGGGCCAGGAAACACCATATATTTT	CASSLVVGPGNTIYF
TRBV29-1	NA	TRBJ2-7	NA	TGCAGCGTCGCGGAGGTTTCCGAGCAGTACTTC	CSVAEVSEQYF
TRBV7-3	TRBD1	TRBJ1-1	NA	TGTGCCAGCAGCTCATCGGGACAGGCGACTGAAGCTTTCTTT	CASSSSGQATEAFF
TRBV7-3	TRBD2	TRBJ2-2	NA	TGTGCCAGCAGCCCCCAAGGGACTAGCGGATTTTCCGGGGAGCTGTTTTTT	CASSPQGTSGFSGELFF
TRBV5-5	NA	TRBJ1-1	NA	TGTGCCAGCAGGCGGGAATTGAACACTGAAGCTTTCTTT	CASRRELNTEAFF
TRBV24-1	TRBD1	TRBJ1-2	NA	TGTGCCACCAGTGACCCCGGGACAGTGCCCTATGGCTACACCTTC	CATSDPGTVPYGYTF
TRBV9	NA	TRBJ1-5	NA	TGTGCCAGCAGCGTAGATGGCCAACAAAATCAGCCCCAGCATTTT	CASSVDGQQNQPQHF
TRBV4-3	TRBD1	TRBJ1-3	NA	TGCGCCAGCAGCGACCCTCAGGGGGTCGGAAACACCATATATTTT	CASSDPQGVGNTIYF
TRBV28	NA	TRBJ2-3	NA	TGTGCCAGCAGTTTAATCGGGAGTATAGCAGATACGCAGTATTTT	CASSLIGSIADTQYF
TRBV27	NA	TRBJ2-7	NA	TGTGCCAGCAGCCGAGGTACCGAGCAGTACTTC	CASSRGTEQYF